This T cell receptor beta chain was found in a study of T cell changes during pregnancy in multiple sclerosis. The CDR3 is made up of 16 amino acids. V lost 0 bases, J lost 5 bases, and 16 bases lay in between. The germline gives CDR1 SEHNR, CDR2 FQNEAQ (reference sequence). The repertoire was sequenced with immunoSEQ multiplex PCR; TCRdb's copy has only in-frame clones and lacks some. The sample carries 55,000 to 85,000 clones, around 90% recorded once. The source was peripheral blood, collected after pregnancy. This TCR derives from a female donor with multiple sclerosis, enrolled in a pregnancy study. V gene TRBV7-9 combines with J gene TRBJ2-5, with a weak D call TRBD2 (6 bases). The DNA for the CDR3 is TGTGCCAGCAGCTTAGCTCGGGCAGGGAGCGGGGAGACCCAGTACTTC. It yields the protein CASSLARAGSGETQYF.